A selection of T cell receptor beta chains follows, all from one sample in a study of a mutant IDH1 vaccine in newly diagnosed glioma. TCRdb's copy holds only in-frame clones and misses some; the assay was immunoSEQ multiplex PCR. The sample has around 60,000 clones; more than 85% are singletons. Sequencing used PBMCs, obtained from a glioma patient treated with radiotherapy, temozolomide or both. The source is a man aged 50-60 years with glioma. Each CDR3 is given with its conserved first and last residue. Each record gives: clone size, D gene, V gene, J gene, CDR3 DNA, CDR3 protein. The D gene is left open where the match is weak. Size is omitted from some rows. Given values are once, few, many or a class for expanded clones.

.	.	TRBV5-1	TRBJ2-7	TGCGCCAGCAGATCCCCAGGGGCCTCCTACGAGCAGTACTTC	CASRSPGASYEQYF
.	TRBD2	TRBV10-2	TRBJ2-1	TGCGCCAGCAGTGGGGGACTAGCGGGATCCTACAATGAGCAGTTCTTC	CASSGGLAGSYNEQFF
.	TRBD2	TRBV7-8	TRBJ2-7	TGTGCCAGCAGCCTGGGGCCGTTGGGACTAGCGGGAGCGGGCGGCGAGCAGTACTTC	CASSLGPLGLAGAGGEQYF
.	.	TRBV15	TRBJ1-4	TGTGCCACCAGCAGAGATCATGCAACTAATGAAAAACTGTTTTTT	CATSRDHATNEKLFF
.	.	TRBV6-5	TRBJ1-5	TGTGCCAGCAAACGGAGGGATCAGCCCCAGCATTTT	CASKRRDQPQHF
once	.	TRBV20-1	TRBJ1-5	TGCAGTGCTGGAGGTTTAACGCCCCAGCATTTT	CSAGGLTPQHF
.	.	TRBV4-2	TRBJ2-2	TGTGCCAGCAGCCATCTCCTCAGAAAGCCAGCCGGGGAGCTGTTTTTT	CASSHLLRKPAGELFF
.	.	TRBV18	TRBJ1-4	TGTGCCAGCTCAGGGCAGAAAGAGTCGGAAAAACTGTTTTTT	CASSGQKESEKLFF
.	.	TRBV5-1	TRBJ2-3	TGCGCCAGCAGCTTGGTCGGGAAGGGGCAGGGAGATACGCAGTATTTT	CASSLVGKGQGDTQYF
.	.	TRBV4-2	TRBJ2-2	TGTGCCAGCAGTCGCCCCCGGGCCGACACCGGGGAGCTGTTTTTT	CASSRPRADTGELFF
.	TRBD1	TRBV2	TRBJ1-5	TGTGCCAGCAGTACCTACCGGGACAGGGGGGTCCCTCAGCCCCAGCATTTT	CASSTYRDRGVPQPQHF
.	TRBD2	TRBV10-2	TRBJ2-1	TGCGCCAGCAGTGGTCGGCGGGAGGAGGTGTACAATGAGCAGTTCTTC	CASSGRREEVYNEQFF
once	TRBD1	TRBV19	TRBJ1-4	TGTGCCAGTAGTGTACAGGGGGGGAGGAATGAAAAACTGTTTTTT	CASSVQGGRNEKLFF
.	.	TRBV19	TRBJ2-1	TGTGCCAGTAGTACGACCCACTACAATGAGCAGTTCTTC	CASSTTHYNEQFF
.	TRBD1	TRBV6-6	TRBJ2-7	TGTGCCAGCAGCACCAACAGGGGGCGCATCTACGAGCAGTACTTC	CASSTNRGRIYEQYF
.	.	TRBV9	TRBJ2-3	TGTGCCAGCAGCGTAGGCTCCTCCTTAAGCACAGATACGCAGTATTTT	CASSVGSSLSTDTQYF
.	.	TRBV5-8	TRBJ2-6	TGTGCCAGCAGCTTAAGTGGGGGGTGGACCCCCGCGGCCAACGTCCTGACTTTC	CASSLSGGWTPAANVLTF
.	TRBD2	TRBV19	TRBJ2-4	TGTGCCAGTAGTATAAGGGAGACTAGCGGGATCTTTGGCGCCAAAAACATTCAGTACTTC	CASSIRETSGIFGAKNIQYF
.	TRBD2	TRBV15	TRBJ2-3	TGTGCCACCAGCAGAGTTTCCAGCGGGAGGGCGCAAGATACGCAGTATTTT	CATSRVSSGRAQDTQYF
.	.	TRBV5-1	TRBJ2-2	TGCGCCAGCAGGGAGGTCGGCGGGGAGCTGTTTTTT	CASREVGGELFF
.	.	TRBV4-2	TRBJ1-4	TGTGCCAGCAGCCAAGATGGGCAGCGAAATGAAAAACTGTTTTTT	CASSQDGQRNEKLFF
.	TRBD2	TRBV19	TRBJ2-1	TGTGCCAGTAGTATAGCCCCTAGCGGGGGCAATGAGCAGTTCTTC	CASSIAPSGGNEQFF
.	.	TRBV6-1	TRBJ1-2	TGTGCCAGCAGGCAGGGTGGGTATGGCTACACCTTC	CASRQGGYGYTF
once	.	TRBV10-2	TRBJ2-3	TGCGCCAGCAGTTTCCTTAGCGAGATGGGTCGAGATACGCAGTATTTT	CASSFLSEMGRDTQYF
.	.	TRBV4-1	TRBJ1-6	TGCGCCAGCAGCCGATCGGACCGGACGGGCTCACCCCTCCACTTT	CASSRSDRTGSPLHF
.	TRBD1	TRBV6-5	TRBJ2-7	TGTGCCAGCAGATTCGGGACAGGGATCTACGAGCAGTACTTC	CASRFGTGIYEQYF
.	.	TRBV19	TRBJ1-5	TGTGCCAGTAGTATCGGGGGGGGTAGTCAGCCCCAGCATTTT	CASSIGGGSQPQHF
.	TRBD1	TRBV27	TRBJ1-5	TGTGCCAGCAGGGAGATGGGGACAGGGGGCGCTCAGCCCCAGCATTTT	CASREMGTGGAQPQHF
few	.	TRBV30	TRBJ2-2	TGTGCCTGGAGTCCGACACGGGGGTTCACCGGGGAGCTGTTTTTT	CAWSPTRGFTGELFF
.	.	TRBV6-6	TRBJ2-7	TGTGCCAGCAGAGGAATGCAGGTCTCCTACGAGCAGTACTTC	CASRGMQVSYEQYF
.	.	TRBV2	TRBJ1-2	TGTGCCAGCAGTGAAGGGGCTGGCTACACCTTC	CASSEGAGYTF
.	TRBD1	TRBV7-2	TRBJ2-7	TGTGCCAGCAGGAACCCGACAGGGATCTACGAGCAGTACTTC	CASRNPTGIYEQYF
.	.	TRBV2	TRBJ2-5	TGTGCCAGCAGTGAAATTGGTACAGGGCCCCAAGAGACCCAGTACTTC	CASSEIGTGPQETQYF
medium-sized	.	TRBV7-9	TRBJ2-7	TGTGCCAGCAGCCTCAAACCCTACGAGCAGTACTTC	CASSLKPYEQYF
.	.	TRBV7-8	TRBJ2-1	TGTGCCAGCAGCTTAACCGGGACGGCAGTCTCCTACAATGAGCAGTTCTTC	CASSLTGTAVSYNEQFF
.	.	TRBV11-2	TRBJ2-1	TGTGCCAGCAGCTCTGGCCTAGAATGGAGCTCCTACAATGAGCAGTTCTTC	CASSSGLEWSSYNEQFF
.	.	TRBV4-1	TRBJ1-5	TGCGCCAGCAGCCAGGGGGACACAAGCAATCAGCCCCAGCATTTT	CASSQGDTSNQPQHF
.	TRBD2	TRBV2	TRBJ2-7	TGTGCCAGCAGTGGACCGGGACGACAGTGGGACTACTCCTACGAGCAGTACTTC	CASSGPGRQWDYSYEQYF
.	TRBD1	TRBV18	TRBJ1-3	TGTGCCAGCTCACCAGGACAGGGGAGGAACACCATATATTTT	CASSPGQGRNTIYF
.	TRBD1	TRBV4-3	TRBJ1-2	TGCGCCAGCAGCCAACCTGTCCCGGGACAGGGGGGAGTAGGCTATGGCTACACCTTC	CASSQPVPGQGGVGYGYTF
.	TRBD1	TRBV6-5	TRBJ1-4	TGTGCCAGCAGTTACCTCAGGGGGTCCAATGAAAAACTGTTTTTT	CASSYLRGSNEKLFF
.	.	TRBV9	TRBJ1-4	TGTGCCAGCAGCCCGGCCGGGACAACCGAAAAACTGTTTTTT	CASSPAGTTEKLFF
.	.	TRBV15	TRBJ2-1	TGTGCCACCAAAGTCGGGAGCGCCAGCAATGAGCAGTTCTTC	CATKVGSASNEQFF